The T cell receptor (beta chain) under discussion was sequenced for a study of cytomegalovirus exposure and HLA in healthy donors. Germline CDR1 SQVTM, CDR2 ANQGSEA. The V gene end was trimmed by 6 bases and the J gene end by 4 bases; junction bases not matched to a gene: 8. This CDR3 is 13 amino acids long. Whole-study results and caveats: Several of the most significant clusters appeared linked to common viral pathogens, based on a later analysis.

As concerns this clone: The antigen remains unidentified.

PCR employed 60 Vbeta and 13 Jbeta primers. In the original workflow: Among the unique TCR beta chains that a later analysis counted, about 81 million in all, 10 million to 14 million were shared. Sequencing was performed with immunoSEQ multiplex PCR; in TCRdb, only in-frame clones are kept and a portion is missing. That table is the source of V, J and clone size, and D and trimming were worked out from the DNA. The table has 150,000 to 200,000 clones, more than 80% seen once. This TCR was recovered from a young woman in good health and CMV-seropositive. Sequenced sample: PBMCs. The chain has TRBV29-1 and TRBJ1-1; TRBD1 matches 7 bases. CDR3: CSVDDRDGTEAFF. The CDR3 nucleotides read TGCAGCGTCGACGACAGGGATGGCACTGAAGCTTTCTTT.